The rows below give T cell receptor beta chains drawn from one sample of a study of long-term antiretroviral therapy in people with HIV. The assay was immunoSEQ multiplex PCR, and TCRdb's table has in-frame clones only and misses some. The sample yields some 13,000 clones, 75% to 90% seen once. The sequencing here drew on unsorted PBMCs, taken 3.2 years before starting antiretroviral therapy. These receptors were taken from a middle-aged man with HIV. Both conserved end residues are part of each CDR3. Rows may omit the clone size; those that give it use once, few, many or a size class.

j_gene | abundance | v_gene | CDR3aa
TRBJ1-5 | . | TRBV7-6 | CASSSGRIVNSNQPQHF
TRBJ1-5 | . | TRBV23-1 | CASRLSESQNNQPQHF
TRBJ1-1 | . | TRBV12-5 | CASGLSPQDGERAFF
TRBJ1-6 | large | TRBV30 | CAWMEGIGNSPLHF
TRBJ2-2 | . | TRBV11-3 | CASAPGTSDTGELFF
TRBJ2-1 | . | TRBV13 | CASSSYSVASGGVYNEQFF
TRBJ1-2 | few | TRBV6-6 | CASSYSKTAGYTF
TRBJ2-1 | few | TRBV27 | CASSLSGLEYNEQFF
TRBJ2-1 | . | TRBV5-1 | CASSFTSGASSYNEQFF
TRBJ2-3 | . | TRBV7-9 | CASSSPSGADTQYF
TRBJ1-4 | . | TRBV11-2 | CASSLERRPNEKLFF
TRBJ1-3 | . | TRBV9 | CASSVDPASGNTIYF
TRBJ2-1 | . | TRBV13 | CASSFRRVTSGGLGDEQFF
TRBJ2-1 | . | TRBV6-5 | CASSYGTGYNEQFF
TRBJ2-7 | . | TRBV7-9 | CASTPGQSYEQYF
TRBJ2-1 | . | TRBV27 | CASSGFSSYNEQFF
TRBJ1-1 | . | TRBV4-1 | CASSQDTRLSRKDTEAFF
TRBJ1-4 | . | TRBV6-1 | CASSAQQDFNEKLFF
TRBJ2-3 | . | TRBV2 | CASSEASWSGVTDTQYF
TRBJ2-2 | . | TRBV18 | CASSTRQGIAGELFF
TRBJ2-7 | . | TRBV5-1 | CASSLAGGGLNEQYF
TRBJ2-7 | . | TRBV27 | CASSFRGTVGYEQYF
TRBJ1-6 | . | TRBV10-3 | CAISESGTVGSPLHF
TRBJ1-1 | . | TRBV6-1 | CASRPPGTWEAFF
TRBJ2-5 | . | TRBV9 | CASSHPRGIRYQETQYF